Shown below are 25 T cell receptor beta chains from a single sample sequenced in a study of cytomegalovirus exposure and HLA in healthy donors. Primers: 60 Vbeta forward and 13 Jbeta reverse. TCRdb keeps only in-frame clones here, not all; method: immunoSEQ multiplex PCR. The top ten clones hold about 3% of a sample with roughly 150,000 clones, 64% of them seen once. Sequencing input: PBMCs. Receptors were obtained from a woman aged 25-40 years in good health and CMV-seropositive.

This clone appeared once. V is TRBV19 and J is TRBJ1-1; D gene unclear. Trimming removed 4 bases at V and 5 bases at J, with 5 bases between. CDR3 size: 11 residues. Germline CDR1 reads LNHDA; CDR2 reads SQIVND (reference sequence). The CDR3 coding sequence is TGTGCCAGTAGTACCTATACTGAAGCTTTCTTT. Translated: CASSTYTEAFF.

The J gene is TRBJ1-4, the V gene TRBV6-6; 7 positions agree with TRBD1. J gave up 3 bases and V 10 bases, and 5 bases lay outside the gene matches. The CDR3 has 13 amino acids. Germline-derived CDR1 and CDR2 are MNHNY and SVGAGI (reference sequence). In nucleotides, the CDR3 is TGTGCCACCCTCGGACAGGCTAATGAAAAACTGTTTTTT. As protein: CATLGQANEKLFF.

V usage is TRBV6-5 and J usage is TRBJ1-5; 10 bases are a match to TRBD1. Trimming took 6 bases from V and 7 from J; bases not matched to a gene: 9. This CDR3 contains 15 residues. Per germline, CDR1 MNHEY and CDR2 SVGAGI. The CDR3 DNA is TGTGCCAGCAGGAAGACAGGGGGCGGGGGACAGCCCCAGCATTTT. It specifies CASRKTGGGGQPQHF.

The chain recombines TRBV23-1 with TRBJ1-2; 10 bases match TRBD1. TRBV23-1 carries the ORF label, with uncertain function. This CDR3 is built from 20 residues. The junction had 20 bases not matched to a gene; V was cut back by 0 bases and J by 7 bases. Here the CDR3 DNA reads TGCGCCAGCAGTCAATCTTGTAGGGACAGGGGATTACGAGGCATGATTGGCTACACCTTC. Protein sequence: CASSQSCRDRGLRGMIGYTF.

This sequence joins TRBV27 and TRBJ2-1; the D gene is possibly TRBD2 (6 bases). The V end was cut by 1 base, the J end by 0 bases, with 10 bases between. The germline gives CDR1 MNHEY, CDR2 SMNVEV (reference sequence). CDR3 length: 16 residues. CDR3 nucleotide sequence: TGTGCCAGCAGTTTATACGGGGGAAGCTCCTACAATGAGCAGTTCTTC. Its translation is CASSLYGGSSYNEQFF.

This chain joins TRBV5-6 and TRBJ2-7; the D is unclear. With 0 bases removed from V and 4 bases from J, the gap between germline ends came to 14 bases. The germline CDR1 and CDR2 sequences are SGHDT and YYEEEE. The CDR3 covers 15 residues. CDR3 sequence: CASSLAPLGGYEQYF. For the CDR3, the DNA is TGTGCCAGCAGCTTGGCCCCCCTAGGTGGGTACGAGCAGTACTTC.

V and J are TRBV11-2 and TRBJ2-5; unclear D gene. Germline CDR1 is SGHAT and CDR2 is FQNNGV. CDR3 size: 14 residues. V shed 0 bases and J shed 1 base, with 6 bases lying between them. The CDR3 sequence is CASSLEYSQETQYF. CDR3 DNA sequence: TGTGCCAGCAGCTTAGAGTACAGCCAAGAGACCCAGTACTTC.

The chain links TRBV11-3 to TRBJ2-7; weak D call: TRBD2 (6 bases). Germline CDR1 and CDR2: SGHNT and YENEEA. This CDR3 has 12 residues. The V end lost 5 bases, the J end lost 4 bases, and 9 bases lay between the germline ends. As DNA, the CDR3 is TGTGCCAGCAGCATCCGGGGGTACGAGCAGTACTTC. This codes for CASSIRGYEQYF.

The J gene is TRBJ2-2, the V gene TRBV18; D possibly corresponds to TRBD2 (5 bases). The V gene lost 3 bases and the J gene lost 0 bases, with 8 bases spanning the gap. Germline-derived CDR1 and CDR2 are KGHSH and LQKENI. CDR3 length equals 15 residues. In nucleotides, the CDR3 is TGTGCCAGCTCACCCGGGGTCTCGAACACCGGGGAGCTGTTTTTT. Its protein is CASSPGVSNTGELFF.

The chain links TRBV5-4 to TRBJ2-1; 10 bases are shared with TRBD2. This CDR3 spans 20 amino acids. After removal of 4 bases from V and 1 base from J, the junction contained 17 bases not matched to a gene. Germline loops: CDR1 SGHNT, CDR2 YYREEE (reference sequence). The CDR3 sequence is CASSPRAGLAGAGSYNEQFF. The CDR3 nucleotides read TGTGCCAGCAGCCCCCGGGCAGGGCTAGCGGGAGCCGGATCCTACAATGAGCAGTTCTTC. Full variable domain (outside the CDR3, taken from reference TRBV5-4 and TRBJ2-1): ETGVTQSPTHLIKTRGQQVTLRCSSQSGHNTVSWYQQALGQGPQFIFQYYREEENGRGNFPPRFSGLQFPNYSSELNVNALELDDSALYLCASSPRAGLAGAGSYNEQFFGPGTRLTVL.

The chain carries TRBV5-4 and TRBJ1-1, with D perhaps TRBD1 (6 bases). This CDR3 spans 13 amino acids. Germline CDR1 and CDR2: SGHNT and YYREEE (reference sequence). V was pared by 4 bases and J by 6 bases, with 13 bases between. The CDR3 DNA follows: TGTGCCAGCAGCCGGGGGGCCGGCGCTGAAGCTTTCTTT. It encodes CASSRGAGAEAFF. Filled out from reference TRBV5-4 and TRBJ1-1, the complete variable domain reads ETGVTQSPTHLIKTRGQQVTLRCSSQSGHNTVSWYQQALGQGPQFIFQYYREEENGRGNFPPRFSGLQFPNYSSELNVNALELDDSALYLCASSRGAGAEAFFGQGTRLTVV.

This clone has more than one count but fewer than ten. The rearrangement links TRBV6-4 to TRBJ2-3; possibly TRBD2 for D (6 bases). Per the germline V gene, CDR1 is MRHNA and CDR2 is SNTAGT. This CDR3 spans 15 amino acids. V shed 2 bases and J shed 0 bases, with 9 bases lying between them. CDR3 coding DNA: TGTGCCAGCAGTGACGGGAGGACTAGCACAGATACGCAGTATTTT. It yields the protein CASSDGRTSTDTQYF.

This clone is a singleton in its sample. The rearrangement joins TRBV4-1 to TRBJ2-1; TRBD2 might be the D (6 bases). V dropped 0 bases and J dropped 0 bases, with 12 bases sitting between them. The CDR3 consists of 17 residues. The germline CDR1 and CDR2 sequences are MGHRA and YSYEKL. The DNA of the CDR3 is TGCGCCAGCAGCCAAGAAAGAGGCGGGGACTCCTACAATGAGCAGTTCTTC. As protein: CASSQERGGDSYNEQFF.

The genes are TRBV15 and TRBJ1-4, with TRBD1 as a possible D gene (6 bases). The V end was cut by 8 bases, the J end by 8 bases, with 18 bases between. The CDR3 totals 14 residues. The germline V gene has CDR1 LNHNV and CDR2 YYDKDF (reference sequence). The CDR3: CATERQGLGEKLFF. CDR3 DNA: TGTGCCACCGAGAGGCAGGGGTTGGGGGAAAAACTGTTTTTT.

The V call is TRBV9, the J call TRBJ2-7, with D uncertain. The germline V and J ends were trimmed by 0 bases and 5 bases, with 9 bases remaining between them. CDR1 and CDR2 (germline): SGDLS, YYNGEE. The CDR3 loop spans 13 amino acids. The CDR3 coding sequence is TGTGCCAGCAGCGTAGATATTTCCCACGAGCAGTACTTC. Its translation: CASSVDISHEQYF.

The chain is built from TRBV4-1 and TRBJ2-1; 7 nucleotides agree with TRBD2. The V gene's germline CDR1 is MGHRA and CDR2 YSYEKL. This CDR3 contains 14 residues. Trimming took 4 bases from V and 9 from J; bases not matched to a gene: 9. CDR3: CASSPQAGRGEQFF. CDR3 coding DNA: TGCGCCAGCAGCCCCCAAGCGGGGAGGGGTGAGCAGTTCTTC.

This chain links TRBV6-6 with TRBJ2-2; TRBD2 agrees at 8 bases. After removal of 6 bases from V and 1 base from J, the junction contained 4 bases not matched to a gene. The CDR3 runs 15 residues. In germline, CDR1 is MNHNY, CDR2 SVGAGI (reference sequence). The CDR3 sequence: CASRIAGLNTGELFF. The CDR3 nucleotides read TGTGCCAGCAGAATAGCGGGGCTGAACACCGGGGAGCTGTTTTTT.

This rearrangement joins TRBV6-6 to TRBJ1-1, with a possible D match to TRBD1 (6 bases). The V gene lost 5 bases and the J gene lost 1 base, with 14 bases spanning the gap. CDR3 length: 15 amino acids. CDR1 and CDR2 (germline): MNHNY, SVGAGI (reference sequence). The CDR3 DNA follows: TGTGCCAGCAGTACGGAGACAGGACGGAACACTGAAGCTTTCTTT. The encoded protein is CASSTETGRNTEAFF.

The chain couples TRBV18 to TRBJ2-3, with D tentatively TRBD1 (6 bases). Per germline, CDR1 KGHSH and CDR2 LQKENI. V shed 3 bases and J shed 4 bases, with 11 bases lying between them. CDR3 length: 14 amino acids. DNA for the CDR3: TGTGCCAGCTCACCGGGACCAGGGGCAGATACGCAGTATTTT. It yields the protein CASSPGPGADTQYF.

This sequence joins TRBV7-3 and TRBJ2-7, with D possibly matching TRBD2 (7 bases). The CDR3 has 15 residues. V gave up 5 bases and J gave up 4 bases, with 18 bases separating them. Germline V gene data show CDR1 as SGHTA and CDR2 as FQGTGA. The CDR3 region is CASSLQGGGTYEQYF. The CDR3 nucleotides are TGTGCCAGCAGCCTACAAGGGGGGGGCACGTACGAGCAGTACTTC. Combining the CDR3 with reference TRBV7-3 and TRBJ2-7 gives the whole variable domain GAGVSQTPSNKVTEKGKYVELRCDPISGHTALYWYRQSLGQGPEFLIYFQGTGAADDSGLPNDRFFAVRPEGSVSTLKIQRTERGDSAVYLCASSLQGGGTYEQYFGPGTRLTVT.

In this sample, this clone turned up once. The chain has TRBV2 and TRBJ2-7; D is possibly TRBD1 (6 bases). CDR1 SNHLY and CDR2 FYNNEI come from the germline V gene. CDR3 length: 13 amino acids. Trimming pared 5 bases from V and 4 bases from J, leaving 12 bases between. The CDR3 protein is CASSYLDSYEQYF. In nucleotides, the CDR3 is TGTGCCAGCAGTTACCTGGACAGTTACGAGCAGTACTTC.

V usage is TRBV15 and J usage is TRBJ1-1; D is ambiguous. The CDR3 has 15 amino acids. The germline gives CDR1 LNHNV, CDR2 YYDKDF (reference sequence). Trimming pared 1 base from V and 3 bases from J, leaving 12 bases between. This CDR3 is CATSRAGFSHTEAFF. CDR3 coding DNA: TGTGCCACCAGCAGAGCGGGGTTTTCGCACACTGAAGCTTTCTTT.

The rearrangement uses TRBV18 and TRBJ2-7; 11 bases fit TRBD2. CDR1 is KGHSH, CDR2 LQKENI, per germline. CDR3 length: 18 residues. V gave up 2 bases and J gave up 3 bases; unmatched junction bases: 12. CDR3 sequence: CASSPGTSGQEGYYEQYF. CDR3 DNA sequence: TGTGCCAGCTCACCAGGGACTAGCGGACAAGAAGGATACTACGAGCAGTACTTC. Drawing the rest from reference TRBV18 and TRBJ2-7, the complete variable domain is NAGVMQNPRHLVRRRGQEARLRCSPMKGHSHVYWYRQLPEEGLKFMVYLQKENIIDESGMPKERFSAEFPKEGPSILRIQQVVRGDSAAYFCASSPGTSGQEGYYEQYFGPGTRLTVT.

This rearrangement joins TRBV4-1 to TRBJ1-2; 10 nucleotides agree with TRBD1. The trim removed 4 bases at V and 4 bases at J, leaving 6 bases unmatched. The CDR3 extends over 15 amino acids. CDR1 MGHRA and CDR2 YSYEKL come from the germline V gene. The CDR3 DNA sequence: TGCGCCAGCAGCCTGGGACAGGGGCCAATCTATGGCTACACCTTC. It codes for CASSLGQGPIYGYTF.

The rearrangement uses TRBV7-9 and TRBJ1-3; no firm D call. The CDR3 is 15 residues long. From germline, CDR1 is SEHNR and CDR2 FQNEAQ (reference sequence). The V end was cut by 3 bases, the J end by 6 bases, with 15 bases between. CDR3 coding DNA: TGTGCCAGCAGCTTCCCCACCGTTTCGGTAAACACCATATATTTT. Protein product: CASSFPTVSVNTIYF.